These T cell receptor beta chains were read from a single sample in a study of blood T cells in healthy people across ages. TCRdb processed the 5' RACE reads anew with MiXCR; each CDR3 protein has one entry. This sample has some 550,000 distinct CDR3 sequences, with roughly 48% found just once. Material: blood. These receptors originate from an elderly man in good health. Both conserved end residues are part of each CDR3. The D gene is left open where the match is weak. Clone size is shown for a subset of rows, as once, few, many or a class of expanded clone.

>.|TRBJ2-1|TRBD2|TRBV9
TGTGCCAGCAGCGTAGACGAAGGGCGGCGGGGGAGTGAGCAGTTCTTC
CASSVDEGRRGSEQFF
>few|TRBJ1-6|TRBD1|TRBV5-1
TGCGCCAGCAGCTTGGGAGACTACAGGGGGCGATCACCCCTCCACTTT
CASSLGDYRGRSPLHF
>few|TRBJ2-2|.|TRBV7-7
TGTGCTAGCAGCTTAGACCGATCCGGGGAGCTGTTTTTT
CASSLDRSGELFF
>.|TRBJ2-7|TRBD2|TRBV27
TGTGCCAGCAGTTCCCTAGAGGGACTAGCGGGAGGAAACTACGAGCAGTACTTC
CASSSLEGLAGGNYEQYF
>many|TRBJ2-1|.|TRBV5-1
TGCGCCAGCAGCTTTCATGGGCTAGCGGACTCAGGGGATGAGCAGTTCTTC
CASSFHGLADSGDEQFF
>.|TRBJ2-1|.|TRBV12-3/TRBV12-4
TGTGCCAGCAGTCACCCCGAGGCCGGGCAGTTCTTC
CASSHPEAGQFF
>.|TRBJ1-2|.|TRBV7-2
TGTGCCAGCAGGATGGGGTCTGGCTACACCTTC
CASRMGSGYTF
>once|TRBJ2-7|TRBD1|TRBV29-1
TGCAGCGTTGTCCGGGGGACAGGGGCCTACGAGCAGTACTTC
CSVVRGTGAYEQYF
>few|TRBJ2-5|TRBD1|TRBV7-2
TGTGCCAGCAGCTTATTCGGGGACAGTCAGACCCAGTACTTC
CASSLFGDSQTQYF
>.|TRBJ2-7|.|TRBV29-1
TGCAGCGTTGAAGTTGCTAACGGCTCCTACGAGCAGTACTTC
CSVEVANGSYEQYF
>.|TRBJ1-2|TRBD1|TRBV10-3
TGTGCCACCTGGGGACAGGGTGACAGCTATGGCTACACCTTC
CATWGQGDSYGYTF
>few|TRBJ2-3|.|TRBV9
TGTGCCAGCAGTTATGACACAGATACGCAGTATTTT
CASSYDTDTQYF
>.|TRBJ2-4|.|TRBV28
TGTGCCAGCAGTCAAGCCAAAAACATTCAGTACTTC
CASSQAKNIQYF
>.|TRBJ2-3|.|TRBV3-1
TGTGCCAGCAGCCAGAGAGGTGGGGATACGCAGTATTTT
CASSQRGGDTQYF
>few|TRBJ2-1|TRBD2|TRBV7-2
TGTGCCAGCAGCCTCATGGGACTAGCGGGAGGGTACAATGAGCAGTTCTTC
CASSLMGLAGGYNEQFF
>few|TRBJ2-6|.|TRBV25-1
TGTGCCAGCAGTGACACTCCTTGGGGGGCGTTGGCTGGGGCCAACGTCCTGACTTTC
CASSDTPWGALAGANVLTF
>.|TRBJ2-1|.|TRBV20-1
TGCAGTGCTAGCGGACAATTAGCCTACAATGAGCAGTTCTTC
CSASGQLAYNEQFF